The following is a TCR beta chain sequence with its context. The antigen it binds to is not known. The CDR3 extends 3 residues past the end of the read, so its final part is completed from the germline J gene. The time point tag for this specimen amounts to: 6 months after combined kidney and bone marrow transplant. Related donors were used in the transplants with nonmyeloablative bone marrow transplantation, and mixed chimerism was transient in the human trials. Unstimulated Tregs (CD4+CD25+CD127-), CD4+ non-Tregs (CD4+CD25-), CD4 and CD8 cells were FACS-sorted from thawed PBMCs. Patients were 4 combined kidney and bone marrow transplant recipients from the ITN036ST trial, and only these trial subjects had samples available. Healthy control blood was processed to PBMCs with a Ficoll density gradient and then cryopreserved, whereas patient PBMCs were collected both before and after transplant. This sample was included in a study of Tregs in tolerant kidney transplant recipients (dated by TCRdb to 2018 to 2020). Study-level background: The study used TCRbeta sequencing to identify donor-specific regulatory T cells before combined kidney and bone marrow transplantation, then tracked those cells after transplant.

For TCRbeta CDR3 sequencing, genomic DNA from the sorted cells was extracted using the QIAGEN DNeasy Blood and Tissue Kit. Through immunoSEQ, high-throughput TCRbeta CDR3 sequencing was done commercially, including PCR amplification with internal controls and bias correction. For the original study's pipeline: Unique productive TCRbeta sequences were defined by CDR3 nucleotide sequence when primers matched and otherwise by CDR3 amino acid sequence together with Vbeta and Jbeta genes. Sorting error was corrected by removing sequences shared between sorted populations at a frequency ratio of 2:1 or less, and the remaining shared sequences were assigned to the higher population. A sequence was defined as donor-reactive if the sequence was expanded at least 5-fold in CFSE-low cells compared with unstimulated cells and had a frequency of at least 0.01% in CFSE-low cells. Repertoire divergence was quantified by Jensen-Shannon divergence using the top 100 TCRbeta sequences ranked by frequency. For samples with multiple sequencing runs, sorting error was corrected in each run separately before the runs were combined. The table was pulled from immuneACCESS by TCRdb, which kept in-frame rearrangements only. Such tables lose some clones; where checked, under half of the loss comes from unresolved V genes, and the rest has no known cause. Clonal size and the V and J genes are those of that table, whereas D and trimming came from the DNA. This sample's listing comprises 20,000 to 30,000 clones. Jointly, the top ten make up approximately 3.7% of the sample.

Broad study findings and their caveats: Although technical replication error seemed to be minimal, the question of biological reproducibility was not addressed directly. The most biologically relevant and donor-specific TCRbeta repertoire appeared to be identified by expanding Tregs with activated donor B cells. For some patients, the PCR primers changed as time went on, which meant samples from those patients could not be compared with one another at the nucleotide level. Because the study included only a small number of patients, the results must be confirmed in larger populations and under other immunosuppression protocols. In tolerant patients, the expansion of donor-specific Tregs was greater than global Treg expansion, suggesting that the expansion was antigen-driven rather than nonspecific.

The germline V gene gives CDR1 as MNHEY and CDR2 as SVGEGT. Trimming at the junction amounts to 2 bases on V and 6 bases on J, and the germline ends lie 10 bases apart. Measured from the cysteine to the phenylalanine, the CDR3 is 14 residues long. The 33 bases shown cover part of the CDR3, and their frame starts at base 1. In this chain, TRBV6-2 or TRBV6-3 is recombined with TRBJ2-2; there is no confident call for the D gene. The specimen comprised CD4+ T cells from blood (PBMCs), sampled 6 months after the transplant. The TCR originated in a human patient who received a combined kidney and bone marrow transplant. Some T cells may have been brought in with the graft after a transplant. The sequenced CDR3 bases are TGTGCCAGCAGTTACGGGTTCGCGGCCGGGGAG. Translated, this is CASSYGFAAGE. The CDR3 reads in full as CASSYGFAAGELFF.